One and the same sample provided the 10 T cell receptor beta chains below, sequenced in a study of T cell changes during pregnancy in multiple sclerosis. Profiled with immunoSEQ multiplex PCR; TCRdb holds only in-frame clones, not every one. The repertoire includes approximately 110,000 clones, about 90% of them detected once, and about 1.5% sits in the top ten. The sample consisted of peripheral blood, taken in the third trimester of pregnancy. Receptors were obtained from a female donor with multiple sclerosis, enrolled in a pregnancy study.

This CDR3 is CASITGTGSTEAFF. CDR3 in DNA: TGTGCCAGCATTACCGGGACAGGGTCAACTGAAGCTTTCTTT. The chain is built from TRBV2 and TRBJ1-1; 9 bases fit TRBD1. CDR3 length equals 14 residues. Germline V gives CDR1 SNHLY, CDR2 FYNNEI. After removal of 7 bases from V and 5 bases from J, the junction contained 8 bases not matched to a gene.

J is TRBJ2-7 and V is TRBV5-1; 9 bases map to TRBD2. V lost 0 bases, J lost 1 base, and 2 bases stayed unmatched. Germline assignment: CDR1 SGHRS and CDR2 YFSETQ. The CDR3 is 15 residues long. In nucleotides, the CDR3 is TGCGCCAGCAGCTTGGAGACTAGCGGTTCCTACGAGCAGTACTTC. It encodes CASSLETSGSYEQYF.

The V gene is TRBV29-1, the J gene TRBJ2-3; D possibly corresponds to TRBD2 (5 bases). V dropped 6 bases and J dropped 1 base, with 8 bases sitting between them. The CDR3 is 12 amino acids. CDR1 is SQVTM, CDR2 ANQGSEA, per germline. In DNA form, the CDR3 reads TGCAGCGTCATCGGGGGCACAGATACGCAGTATTTT. It yields the protein CSVIGGTDTQYF.

V is TRBV19 and J is TRBJ1-6, with 7 bases lining up with TRBD1. V dropped 6 bases and J dropped 10; count of bases not matched to a gene: 15. The germline V gene encodes CDR1 LNHDA and CDR2 SQIVND (reference sequence). The CDR3 loop spans 16 amino acids. The CDR3 nucleotides read TGTGCCAGTAGCACTTTGTTGGGGCAGGGGGGATCACCCCTCCACTTT. Translating it yields CASSTLLGQGGSPLHF.

The V gene is TRBV19, the J gene TRBJ2-3; no clear D. Germline V CDR1 and CDR2: LNHDA, SQIVND (reference sequence). Trimming took off 5 bases at V and 0 bases at J, with 15 bases between the two ends. CDR3 length: 16 amino acids. CDR3 amino acids: CASSLEYGGSTDTQYF. The DNA for the CDR3 is TGTGCCAGTAGTTTGGAATACGGCGGAAGCACAGATACGCAGTATTTT.

The chain carries TRBV27 and TRBJ1-1; 7 bases line up with TRBD1. V trimming: 5 bases; J trimming: 0 bases; junction bases outside the gene matches: 6. The CDR3 runs to 15 residues. From germline, CDR1 is MNHEY and CDR2 SMNVEV (reference sequence). CDR3 DNA: TGTGCCAGCAGTGTCTACAGGGGCATGAACACTGAAGCTTTCTTT. Its protein product is CASSVYRGMNTEAFF.

The table lists this clone with a count of one. The chain employs TRBV7-9 and TRBJ2-1; D gene ambiguous. V lost 3 bases and J lost 0, with 9 bases in between. Germline values: CDR1 SEHNR, CDR2 FQNEAQ (reference sequence). The CDR3 covers 15 residues. CDR3 region: CASSFARSSYNEQFF. Here the CDR3 DNA reads TGTGCCAGCAGCTTTGCCCGGAGCTCCTACAATGAGCAGTTCTTC.

CDR3 DNA sequence: TGTGCCAGTAGACAGGGTCCGTCCTACAATGAGCAGTTCTTC. Translating gives CASRQGPSYNEQFF. The genes are TRBV19 and TRBJ2-1, with D possibly TRBD1 on 6 matching bases. The CDR3 loop spans 14 amino acids. V dropped 6 bases and J dropped 1 base, with 10 bases sitting between them. Germline V gene sequence: CDR1 LNHDA, CDR2 SQIVND (reference sequence).

The V call is TRBV6-5, the J call TRBJ1-4, with unresolved D. Germline CDR1 and CDR2: MNHEY and SVGAGI. CDR3 length equals 12 residues. V was cut by 7 bases and J by 6 bases, with 9 bases left in between. This CDR3 is CASKRQDEKLFF. The CDR3 DNA follows: TGTGCCAGCAAACGACAAGATGAAAAACTGTTTTTT.

The J gene is TRBJ2-1, the V gene TRBV6-1, with D unresolved. Germline V gives CDR1 MNHNS, CDR2 SASEGT. Trimming shortened V by 3 bases and J by 9 bases, and 15 bases separated the two germline ends. This CDR3 spans 14 amino acids. This chain's CDR3 is CASSESTFSGEQFF. CDR3 in DNA: TGTGCCAGCAGTGAGTCTACGTTTTCTGGTGAGCAGTTCTTC.